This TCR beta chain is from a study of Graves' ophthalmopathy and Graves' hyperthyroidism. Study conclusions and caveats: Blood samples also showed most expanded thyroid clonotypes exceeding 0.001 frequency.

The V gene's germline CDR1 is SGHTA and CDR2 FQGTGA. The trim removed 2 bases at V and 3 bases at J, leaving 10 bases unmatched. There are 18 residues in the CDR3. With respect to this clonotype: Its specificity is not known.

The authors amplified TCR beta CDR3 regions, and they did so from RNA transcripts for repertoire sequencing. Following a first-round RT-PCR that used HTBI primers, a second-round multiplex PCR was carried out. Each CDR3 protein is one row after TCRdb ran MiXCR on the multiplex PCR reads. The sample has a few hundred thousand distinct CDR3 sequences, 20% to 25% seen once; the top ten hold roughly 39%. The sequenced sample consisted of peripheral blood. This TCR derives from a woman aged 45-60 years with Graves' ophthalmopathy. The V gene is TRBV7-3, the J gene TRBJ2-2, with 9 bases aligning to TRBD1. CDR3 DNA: TGTGCCAGCAGCTTACGTTCCCGGACAGGGGATTACACCGGGGAGCTGTTTTTT. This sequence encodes CASSLRSRTGDYTGELFF.